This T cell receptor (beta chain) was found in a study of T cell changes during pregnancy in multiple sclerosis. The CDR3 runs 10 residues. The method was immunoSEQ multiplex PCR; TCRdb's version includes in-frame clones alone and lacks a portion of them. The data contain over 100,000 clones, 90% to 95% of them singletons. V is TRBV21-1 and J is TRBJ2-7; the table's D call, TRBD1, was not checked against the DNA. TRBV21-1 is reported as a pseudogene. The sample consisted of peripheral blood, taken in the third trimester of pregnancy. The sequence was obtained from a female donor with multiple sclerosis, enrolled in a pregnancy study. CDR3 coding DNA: TGTGCCTTACAGGGGTACGAGCAGTACTTC. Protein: CALQGYEQYF.